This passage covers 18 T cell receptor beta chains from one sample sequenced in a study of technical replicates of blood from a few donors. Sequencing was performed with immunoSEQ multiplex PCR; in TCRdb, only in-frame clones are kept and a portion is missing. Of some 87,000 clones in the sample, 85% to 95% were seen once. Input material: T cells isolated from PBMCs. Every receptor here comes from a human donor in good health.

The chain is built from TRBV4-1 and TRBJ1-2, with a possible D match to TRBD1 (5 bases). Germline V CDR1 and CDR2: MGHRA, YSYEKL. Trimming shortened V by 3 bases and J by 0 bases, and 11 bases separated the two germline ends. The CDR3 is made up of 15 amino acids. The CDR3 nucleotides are TGCGCCAGCAGCCACTCGGACACCCCTAACTATGGCTACACCTTC. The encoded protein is CASSHSDTPNYGYTF.

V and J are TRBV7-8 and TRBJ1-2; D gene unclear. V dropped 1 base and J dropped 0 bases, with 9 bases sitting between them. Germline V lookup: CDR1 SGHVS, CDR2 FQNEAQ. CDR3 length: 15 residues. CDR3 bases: TGTGCCAGCAGCTTAGGAGTCGTAGCTAACTATGGCTACACCTTC. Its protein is CASSLGVVANYGYTF.

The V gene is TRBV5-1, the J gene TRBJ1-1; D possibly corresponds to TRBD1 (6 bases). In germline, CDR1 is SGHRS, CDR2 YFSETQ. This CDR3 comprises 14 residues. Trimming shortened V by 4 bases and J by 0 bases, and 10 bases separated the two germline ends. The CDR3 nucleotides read TGCGCCAGCAGCCAGGGACACATGAACACTGAAGCTTTCTTT. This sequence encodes CASSQGHMNTEAFF.

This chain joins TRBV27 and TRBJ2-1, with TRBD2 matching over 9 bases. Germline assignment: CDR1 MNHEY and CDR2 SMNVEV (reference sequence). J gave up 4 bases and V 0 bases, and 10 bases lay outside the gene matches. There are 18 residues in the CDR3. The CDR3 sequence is CASSLSRPQLAGYNEQFF. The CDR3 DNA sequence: TGTGCCAGCAGTTTATCGAGACCCCAACTAGCGGGTTACAATGAGCAGTTCTTC.

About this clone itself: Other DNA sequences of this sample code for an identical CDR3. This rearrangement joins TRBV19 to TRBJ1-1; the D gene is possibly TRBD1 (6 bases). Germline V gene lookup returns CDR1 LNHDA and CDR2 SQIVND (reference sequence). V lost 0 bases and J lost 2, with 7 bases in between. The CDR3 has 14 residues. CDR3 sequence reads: CASSIDRGNTEAFF. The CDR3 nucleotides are TGTGCCAGTAGTATAGACAGGGGCAACACTGAAGCTTTCTTT.

CDR3 nucleotides: TGTGCCAGCTCACCCGGGCGACAGGCGTACGAGCAGTACTTC. It encodes CASSPGRQAYEQYF. This chain connects TRBV18 to TRBJ2-7; perhaps TRBD1 as D (6 bases). This CDR3 region has 14 residues. CDR1 and CDR2 (germline): KGHSH, LQKENI. V was cut by 3 bases and J by 4 bases, with 13 bases left in between.

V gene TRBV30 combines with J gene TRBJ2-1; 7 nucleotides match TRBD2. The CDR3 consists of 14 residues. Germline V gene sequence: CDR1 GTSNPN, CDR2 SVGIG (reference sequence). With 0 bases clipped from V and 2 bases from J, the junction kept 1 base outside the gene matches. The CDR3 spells CAWSVGTTYNEQFF. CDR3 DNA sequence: TGTGCCTGGAGTGTCGGGACTACCTACAATGAGCAGTTCTTC.

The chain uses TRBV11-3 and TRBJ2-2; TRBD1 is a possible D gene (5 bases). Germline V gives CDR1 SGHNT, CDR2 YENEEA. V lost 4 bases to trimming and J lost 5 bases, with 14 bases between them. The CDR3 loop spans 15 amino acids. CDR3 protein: CASSSPPGITGELFF. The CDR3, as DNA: TGTGCCAGCAGCTCCCCCCCAGGGATAACCGGGGAGCTGTTTTTT.

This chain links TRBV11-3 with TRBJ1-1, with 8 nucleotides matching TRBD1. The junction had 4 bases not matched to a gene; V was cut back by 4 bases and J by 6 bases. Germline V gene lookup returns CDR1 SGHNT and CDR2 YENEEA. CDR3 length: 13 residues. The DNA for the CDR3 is TGTGCCAGCAGCTCGACAGGGGAATCTGAAGCTTTCTTT. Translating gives CASSSTGESEAFF.

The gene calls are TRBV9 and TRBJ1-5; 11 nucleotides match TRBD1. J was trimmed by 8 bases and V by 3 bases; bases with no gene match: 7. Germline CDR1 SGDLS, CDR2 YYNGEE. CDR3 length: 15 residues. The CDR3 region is CASSAGTGQGEPQHF. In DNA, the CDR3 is TGTGCCAGCAGCGCGGGTACGGGACAGGGGGAGCCCCAGCATTTT.

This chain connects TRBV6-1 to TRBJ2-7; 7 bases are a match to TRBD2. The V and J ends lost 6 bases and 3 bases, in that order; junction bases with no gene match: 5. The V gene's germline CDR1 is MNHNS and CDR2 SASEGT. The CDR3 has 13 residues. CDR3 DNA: TGTGCCAGCAGACCTACTAGCGACTACGAGCAGTACTTC. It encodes CASRPTSDYEQYF.

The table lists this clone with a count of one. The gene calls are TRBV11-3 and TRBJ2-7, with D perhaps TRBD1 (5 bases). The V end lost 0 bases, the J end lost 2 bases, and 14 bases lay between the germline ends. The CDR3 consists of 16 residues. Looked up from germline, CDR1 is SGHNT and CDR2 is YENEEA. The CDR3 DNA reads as TGTGCCAGCAGCTTAGATTATACGGACACTCCCTACGAGCAGTACTTC. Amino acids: CASSLDYTDTPYEQYF.

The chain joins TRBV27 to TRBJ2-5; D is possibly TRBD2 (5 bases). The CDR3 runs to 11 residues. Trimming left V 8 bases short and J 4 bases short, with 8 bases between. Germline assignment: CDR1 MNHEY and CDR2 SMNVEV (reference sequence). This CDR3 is CASLGGETQYF. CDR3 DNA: TGTGCCAGCCTCGGAGGAGAGACCCAGTACTTC.

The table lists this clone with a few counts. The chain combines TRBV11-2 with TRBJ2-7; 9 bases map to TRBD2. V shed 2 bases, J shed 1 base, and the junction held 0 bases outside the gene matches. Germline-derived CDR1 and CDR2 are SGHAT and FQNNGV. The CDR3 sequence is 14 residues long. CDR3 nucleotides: TGTGCCAGCAGCTTAACTAGCGGGTCCTACGAGCAGTACTTC. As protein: CASSLTSGSYEQYF.

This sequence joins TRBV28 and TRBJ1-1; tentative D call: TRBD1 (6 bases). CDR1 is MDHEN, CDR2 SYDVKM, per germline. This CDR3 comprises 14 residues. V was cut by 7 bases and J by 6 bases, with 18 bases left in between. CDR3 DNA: TGTGCCAGCACGTCCCACAGGGAGATCGCTGAAGCTTTCTTT. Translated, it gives CASTSHREIAEAFF. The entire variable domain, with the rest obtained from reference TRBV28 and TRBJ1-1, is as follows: DVKVTQSSRYLVKRTGEKVFLECVQDMDHENMFWYRQDPGLGLRLIYFSYDVKMKEKGDIPEGYSVSREKKERFSLILESASTNQTSMYLCASTSHREIAEAFFGQGTRLTVV.

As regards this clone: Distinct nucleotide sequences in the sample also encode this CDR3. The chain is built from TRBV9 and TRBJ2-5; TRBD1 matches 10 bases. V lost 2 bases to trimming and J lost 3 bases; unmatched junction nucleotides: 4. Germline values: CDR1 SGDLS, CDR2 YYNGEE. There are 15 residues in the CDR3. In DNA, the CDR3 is TGTGCCAGCAGCGTGGGGGGGACAGGGGAAGAGACCCAGTACTTC. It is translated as CASSVGGTGEETQYF. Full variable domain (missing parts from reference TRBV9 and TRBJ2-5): DSGVTQTPKHLITATGQRVTLRCSPRSGDLSVYWYQQSLDQGLQFLIQYYNGEERAKGNILERFSAQQFPDLHSELNLSSLELGDSALYFCASSVGGTGEETQYFGPGTRLLVL.

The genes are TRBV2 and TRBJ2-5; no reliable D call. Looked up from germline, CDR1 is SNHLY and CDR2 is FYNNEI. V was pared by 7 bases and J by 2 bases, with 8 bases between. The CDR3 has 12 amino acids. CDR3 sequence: CASKTSQETQYF. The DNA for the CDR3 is TGTGCCAGCAAGACAAGTCAAGAGACCCAGTACTTC.

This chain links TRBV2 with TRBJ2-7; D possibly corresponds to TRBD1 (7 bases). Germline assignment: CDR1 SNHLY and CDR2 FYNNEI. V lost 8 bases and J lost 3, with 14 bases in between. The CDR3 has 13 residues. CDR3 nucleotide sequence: TGTGCCAGCGGAGGGACAGTAATCTACGAGCAGTACTTC. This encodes CASGGTVIYEQYF.